One and the same sample provided the 32 T cell receptor beta chains below, sequenced in a study of kidney transplant recipient with SARS-CoV-2 infection. TCRdb re-called the reads through MiXCR, storing one row per CDR3 protein. In the table there are 200,000 to 300,000 distinct CDR3 sequences, around 30% of which are singletons. Sample: a blood sample, taken at baseline and on day 111 from a kidney transplant recipient. These receptors all stem from a male patient in his 30s who had COVID-19 and was a kidney transplant recipient. Certain T cells may be donor cells from the graft.

This clonotype has a count of ten or more. V usage is TRBV14 and J usage is TRBJ2-2; D tentatively reads TRBD1 or TRBD2 (5 bases each). CDR3 length equals 15 residues. V lost 5 bases, J lost 4 bases, and 14 bases lay in between. Looked up from germline, CDR1 is SGHDN and CDR2 is FVKESK. The CDR3 DNA reads as TGTGCCAGCAGCGCCAGGGAGTGGGGCACCGGGGAGCTGTTTTTT. Its translation: CASSAREWGTGELFF.

This clonotype appeared many times. The chain carries TRBV11-3 and TRBJ1-2; the D is unclear. Germline V gene data show CDR1 as SGHNT and CDR2 as YENEEA. This CDR3 contains 17 residues. Trimming took 5 bases from V and 4 from J, leaving 23 bases between them. DNA for the CDR3: TGTGCCAGCAGCCCGGGTGCCGATCTCGGAAAGACCTATGGCTACACCTTC. It encodes CASSPGADLGKTYGYTF.

In regard to this clonotype: No conserved phenylalanine or tryptophan ends this CDR3, so it is likely a read error. J is TRBJ2-7 and V is TRBV5-1, with 9 bases identical to TRBD2. CDR1 SGHRS and CDR2 YFSETQ come from the germline V gene. V gave up 2 bases and J gave up 5 bases; unmatched junction bases: 11. The CDR3 is 16 residues long. CDR3 region: CASSLVNLPSGNEQYL. CDR3 DNA sequence: TGCGCCAGCAGCTTAGTCAACCTCCCTAGCGGGAACGAGCAGTACCTC.

On this clonotype: Being one base from a much bigger clone, this may be a read error. The genes are TRBV15 and TRBJ2-4; D not resolved. The end of the DNA fits TRBJ2-7 better, so the J call may be wrong. The CDR3 is made up of 17 amino acids. The V gene's germline CDR1 is LNHNV and CDR2 YYDKDF (reference sequence). In DNA, the CDR3 is TGTGCCACCAGCAGGGACGCAGATTCAATTGGATCCTACGAGCAGTACTTC. Its protein is CATSRDADSIGSYEQYF.

In this sample, this clonotype turned up many times. Here the CDR3 DNA reads TGCGCCAGCAGCCGGGACGCCTCCTACGAGCAGTACTTC. Amino acids: CASSRDASYEQYF. This chain connects TRBV4-1 to TRBJ2-7, with D perhaps TRBD1 or TRBD2 (5 bases each). Germline V gene data show CDR1 as MGHRA and CDR2 as YSYEKL. V lost 4 bases, J lost 0 bases, and 7 bases lay in between. The CDR3 consists of 13 residues.

Many counts were recorded for this clonotype. This rearrangement joins TRBV4-1 to TRBJ1-6; tentatively, D is TRBD1 (5 bases). CDR3 size: 15 residues. Germline assignment: CDR1 MGHRA and CDR2 YSYEKL. The CDR3 protein is CATSQAAGTNSPLHF. The CDR3, as DNA: TGCGCAACCAGCCAAGCGGCAGGGACTAATTCACCCCTCCACTTT.

The chain links TRBV6-5 to TRBJ2-2; 9 positions match TRBD1. The CDR3 is made up of 15 amino acids. Germline V gene lookup returns CDR1 MNHEY and CDR2 SVGAGI. Losses at the gene ends were 6 bases for V and 5 bases for J; bases not matched to a gene: 7. The CDR3 nucleotides read TGTGCCAGCAGCTTGCGACAGGGGGTAACCGGGGAGCTGTTTTTT. This gives the protein CASSLRQGVTGELFF.

There are many counts of this clonotype. Written as DNA, the CDR3 is TGCGCCAGCAGTGAGTCGGGCGCCTACGAGCAGTACTTC. It is translated as CASSESGAYEQYF. The chain links TRBV10-1 to TRBJ2-7; D gene unclear. Looked up from germline, CDR1 is WNHNN and CDR2 is SYGVQD (reference sequence). V was cut by 0 bases and J by 2 bases, with 5 bases left in between. There are 13 residues in the CDR3.

In its sample, this clonotype was seen many times. The genes are TRBV20-1 and TRBJ1-6; TRBD1 agrees at 12 bases. CDR3 length equals 14 residues. With 6 bases clipped from V and 5 bases from J, the junction kept 2 bases outside the gene matches. Germline V CDR1 and CDR2: DFQATT, SNEGSKA (reference sequence). Here the CDR3 reads CSAGTGGDNSPLHF. In DNA form, the CDR3 reads TGCAGTGCCGGGACAGGGGGCGATAATTCACCCCTCCACTTT.

There are many counts of this clonotype. The chain links TRBV6-8 to TRBJ2-7; D is undetermined. The germline V gene encodes CDR1 MNHGY and CDR2 SAAAGT. This CDR3 has 15 residues. V was pared by 6 bases and J by 0 bases, with 15 bases between. The CDR3 DNA reads as TGTGCCAGCAGCAGTCCTTCTACTACCTCCTACGAGCAGTACTTC. It codes for CASSSPSTTSYEQYF.

About this clonotype itself: A read error is possible here, since a much larger clone lies one base away. This chain joins TRBV19 and TRBJ2-7; tentatively, D is TRBD1 (6 bases). The tail of the sequence fits TRBJ2-5 better, so the J call may be wrong. The CDR3 loop spans 13 amino acids. From germline, CDR1 is LNHDA and CDR2 SQIVND (reference sequence). For the CDR3, the DNA is TGTGCCAGTAGTCCCGACAGGACCGAGACCCAGTACTTC. Translating gives CASSPDRTETQYF.

This clonotype was seen many times. The V and J genes are TRBV28 and TRBJ2-5; possibly TRBD1 or TRBD2 for D (5 bases each). Trimming pared 6 bases from V and 0 bases from J, leaving 14 bases between. Germline V lookup: CDR1 MDHEN, CDR2 SYDVKM. CDR3 length equals 15 residues. CDR3: CASSSGGGDQETQYF. The CDR3 coding sequence is TGTGCCAGCAGCAGCGGTGGGGGAGACCAAGAGACCCAGTACTTC.

The CDR3 sequence: CASSLSLTGGPGNEQFF. Written as DNA, the CDR3 is TGTGCCAGCAGCTTATCGTTAACGGGAGGGCCTGGTAATGAGCAGTTCTTC. This chain uses TRBV11-2 with TRBJ2-1, with 8 bases aligning to TRBD2. Germline V gene sequence: CDR1 SGHAT, CDR2 FQNNGV. The CDR3 contains 17 residues. Trimming at V came to 2 bases and at J to 7 bases, leaving 13 bases not matched to a gene.

Note on this clonotype: Since a much larger clone is just one base distant, this may be a read error. This rearrangement joins TRBV11-3 to TRBJ2-7, with a tentative D call TRBD2 (6 bases). Germline lookup yields CDR1 SGHNT and CDR2 YENEEA. This CDR3 comprises 14 residues. The CDR3 loop reads CASSRGRGIYEQCF. Written as DNA, the CDR3 is TGTGCCAGCAGCAGAGGCCGGGGGATTTACGAGCAGTGCTTC.

Comment on this clonotype: Compared with germline, one end of the junction differs, possibly owing to a read error. The genes are TRBV11-2 and TRBJ1-2; D is ambiguous. The CDR3 spans 17 residues. Germline V gene sequence: CDR1 SGHAT, CDR2 FQNNGV. The CDR3 protein is CASSISATSRKTYGHTF. CDR3 nucleotide sequence: TGTGCCAGCAGCATTAGTGCAACAAGCAGAAAGACCTATGGCCACACCTTC.

This clonotype showed up many times. The chain employs TRBV7-9 and TRBJ1-2, with TRBD1 as a possible D gene (5 bases). V gave up 5 bases and J gave up 4 bases, with 23 bases separating them. The CDR3 has 17 residues. Germline values: CDR1 SEHNR, CDR2 FQNEAQ (reference sequence). CDR3 sequence reads: CASSRGRYHGKTYGYTF. The DNA of the CDR3 is TGTGCCAGCAGCCGGGGGAGATACCATGGAAAGACCTATGGCTACACCTTC. Based on the CDR3 plus reference TRBV7-9 and TRBJ1-2, the full variable domain is DTGVSQNPRHKITKRGQNVTFRCDPISEHNRLYWYRQTLGQGPEFLTYFQNEAQLEKSRLLSDRFSAERPKGSFSTLEIQRTEQGDSAMYLCASSRGRYHGKTYGYTFGSGTRLTVV.

This clonotype was observed once. This may stem from a read error, because a much larger clone lies one nucleotide away. Likely a read error: the CDR3 ends without its conserved phenylalanine or tryptophan. V is TRBV20-1 and J is TRBJ2-2; 7 nucleotides agree with TRBD1. The CDR3 runs 16 residues. Germline CDR1 reads DFQATT; CDR2 reads SNEGSKA (reference sequence). The V segment lost 5 bases and the J segment 5 bases; nucleotides outside the gene matches: 14. The CDR3 reads CSAVNPDRFKTGELFL. CDR3 DNA: TGCAGTGCTGTGAACCCGGACAGGTTCAAGACCGGGGAGCTGTTTCTT.

This clonotype was counted ten times or more. In DNA form, the CDR3 reads TGTGCCAGCAGCAAGATGGTGGTCGTTAGAAAGACCTATGGCTACACCTTC. Its translation: CASSKMVVVRKTYGYTF. V gene TRBV16 combines with J gene TRBJ1-2; no reliable D call. V was shortened by 5 bases and J by 4 bases, with 23 bases between the two germline ends. CDR1 and CDR2 from the germline V gene are KGHSY and FQNENV. The CDR3 is 17 amino acids. Full variable domain (rest looked up from reference TRBV16 and TRBJ1-2): GEEVAQTPKHLVRGEGQKAKLYCAPIKGHSYVFWYQQVLKNEFKFLISFQNENVFDETGMPKERFSAKCLPNSPCSLEIQATKLEDSAVYFCASSKMVVVRKTYGYTFGSGTRLTVV.

A word on this clonotype: A single base separates this from a much larger clone, so it may be a read error. The chain has TRBV20-1 and TRBJ1-1; a weak D match, TRBD1 (5 bases). Trimming removed 8 bases from V and 3 bases from J, with 22 bases in between. The germline gives CDR1 DFQATT, CDR2 SNEGSKA (reference sequence). The CDR3 is 15 residues long. The CDR3 bases are TGCAGTTTCCTCGCCGTGGGGGGTTGGGACACTGAAGCTTTCTTT. Amino acids: CSFLAVGGWDTEAFF.

This clonotype has ten or more counts. This CDR3 is CASSQEGFGSSYEQYF. The CDR3 DNA reads as TGCGCCAGCAGCCAAGAAGGGTTCGGCAGCTCCTACGAGCAGTACTTC. The chain joins TRBV4-3 to TRBJ2-7; D uncertain. Germline V lookup: CDR1 LGHNA, CDR2 YSLEER. This CDR3 has 16 residues. V lost 0 bases and J 0 bases, leaving 12 bases between the germline ends.

Comments on this clonotype: This could be a read error, since a much larger clone is one nucleotide away. This sequence joins TRBV30 and TRBJ2-2; D is uncertain. The germline gives CDR1 GTSNPN, CDR2 SVGIG (reference sequence). The CDR3 is made up of 14 amino acids. The chain's CDR3 is CTWSVRTSTGELFF. The CDR3 bases are TGTACCTGGAGTGTACGGACCTCCACCGGGGAGCTGTTTTTT.

On this clonotype: This could be a read error, since a much larger clone is one nucleotide away. This chain links TRBV18 with TRBJ1-1; D might be TRBD1 (5 bases). This CDR3 has 15 residues. In germline, CDR1 is KGHSH, CDR2 LQKENI. This chain's CDR3 is CASSSPIRVGTEAFF. CDR3 sequence (DNA): TGTGCCAGCTCATCACCGATCAGGGTTGGCACTGAAGCTTTCTTT. Based on the CDR3 plus reference TRBV18 and TRBJ1-1, the full variable domain is NAGVMQNPRHLVRRRGQEARLRCSPMKGHSHVYWYRQLPEEGLKFMVYLQKENIIDESGMPKERFSAEFPKEGPSILRIQQVVRGDSAAYFCASSSPIRVGTEAFFGQGTRLTVV.

At least ten counts were recorded for this clonotype. The chain uses TRBV20-1 and TRBJ1-1; D is possibly TRBD1 (6 bases). The V gene lost 3 bases and the J gene lost 2 bases, with 19 bases spanning the gap. CDR3 size: 16 residues. In germline, CDR1 is DFQATT, CDR2 SNEGSKA (reference sequence). The DNA for the CDR3 is TGCAGTGCTAGGACTACAGGGAAAGCCACTAACACTGAAGCTTTCTTT. It is translated as CSARTTGKATNTEAFF.

This clonotype was detected ten times or more. The rearrangement uses TRBV9 and TRBJ1-1; D remains unclear. Germline CDR1 reads SGDLS; CDR2 reads YYNGEE. The CDR3 totals 14 residues. Trimming shortened V by 0 bases and J by 7 bases, and 13 bases separated the two germline ends. The CDR3 loop is CASSVGRKFSEAFF. CDR3 nucleotides: TGTGCCAGCAGCGTAGGAAGGAAATTCAGTGAAGCTTTCTTT.

The V call is TRBV29-1, the J call TRBJ2-5, with 8 bases fitting TRBD1. The germline gives CDR1 SQVTM, CDR2 ANQGSEA. The ends lost 8 bases at V and 5 bases at J; junction bases unmatched: 7. This CDR3 contains 12 residues. CDR3 nucleotides: TGCAGCACAGACAGGGGTGGTGAGACCCAGTACTTC. This gives the protein CSTDRGGETQYF.

This clonotype was detected ten times or more. The rearrangement uses TRBV7-9 and TRBJ2-3, with 8 bases fitting TRBD1. V lost 5 bases and J lost 0; bases outside the gene matches: 1. CDR3 length: 14 residues. Germline V CDR1 and CDR2: SEHNR, FQNEAQ (reference sequence). The CDR3 sequence: CASSGQGSTDTQYF. CDR3 sequence (DNA): TGTGCCAGCAGCGGACAGGGAAGCACAGATACGCAGTATTTT. Looking up the rest from reference TRBV7-9 and TRBJ2-3 gives the full variable domain: DTGVSQNPRHKITKRGQNVTFRCDPISEHNRLYWYRQTLGQGPEFLTYFQNEAQLEKSRLLSDRFSAERPKGSFSTLEIQRTEQGDSAMYLCASSGQGSTDTQYFGPGTRLTVL.

To note about this clonotype: Germline and junction disagree at one end, which may indicate a read error. The genes are TRBV28 and TRBJ2-3; 7 nucleotides agree with TRBD1. Germline lookup yields CDR1 MDHEN and CDR2 SYDVKM. CDR3 size: 17 residues. CDR3 nucleotides: TGTGCCAACAGTAGAACCTGGACAGGCCGACGTGGGGATACGCAGTATTTT. Its translation is CANSRTWTGRRGDTQYF.

This clonotype was picked up a small number of times. This could be a read error, since a much larger clone is one nucleotide away. This chain joins TRBV7-9 and TRBJ1-3; possible D gene TRBD1, 5 bases. The V gene's germline CDR1 is SEHNR and CDR2 FQNEAQ (reference sequence). The CDR3 is 12 residues long. The CDR3 sequence is CAGRRQMNTIYF. CDR3 nucleotide sequence: TGTGCCGGCAGGCGACAGATGAACACCATATATTTT.

This clonotype was picked up many times. The chain links TRBV20-1 to TRBJ2-5; TRBD2 matches at 9 bases. The ends lost 3 bases at V and 4 bases at J; junction bases unmatched: 6. The CDR3 sequence is 14 residues long. Germline V lookup: CDR1 DFQATT, CDR2 SNEGSKA (reference sequence). The CDR3 reads CSASVSGSPETQYF. The CDR3 coding sequence is TGCAGTGCTAGCGTTAGCGGGAGTCCAGAGACCCAGTACTTC.

This clonotype was detected ten times or more. This chain connects TRBV11-3 to TRBJ2-5, with TRBD1 matching 7 bases. This CDR3 region has 15 residues. The germline CDR1 and CDR2 sequences are SGHNT and YENEEA. With 0 bases clipped from V and 0 bases from J, the junction kept 1 base outside the gene matches. CDR3: CASSLDGTDQETQYF. Here the CDR3 DNA reads TGTGCCAGCAGCTTAGACGGGACAGACCAAGAGACCCAGTACTTC.

This clonotype was found many times. The chain couples TRBV20-1 to TRBJ1-2; D perhaps matches TRBD1 (5 bases). The germline V gene encodes CDR1 DFQATT and CDR2 SNEGSKA (reference sequence). V lost 6 bases to trimming and J lost 0 bases, with 11 bases between them. The CDR3 runs 13 residues. CDR3 sequence (DNA): TGCAGTGCCGGGGGGGGAGCTAACTATGGCTACACCTTC. Translating it yields CSAGGGANYGYTF.

About this clonotype: Lacking the conserved final phenylalanine or tryptophan, this CDR3 likely reflects a read error. V usage is TRBV9 and J usage is TRBJ2-1, with 7 positions matching TRBD2. Trimming removed 4 bases from V and 0 bases from J; junction bases left unmatched: 4. This CDR3 spans 15 amino acids. CDR1 and CDR2 from the germline V gene are SGDLS and YYNGEE. The CDR3 spells CASSSGGGSYNEQFS. The DNA for the CDR3 is TGTGCCAGCAGCTCTGGGGGGGGCTCCTACAATGAGCAGTTCTCC.